The rows below give T cell receptor beta chains drawn from one sample of a study of radiotherapy plus CTLA-4 blockade in lung cancer. TCRdb's table, derived via immunoSEQ multiplex PCR, lists solely in-frame clones and lacks some. The sample comprises about 40,000 clones, roughly 75% of which are singletons, and around a tenth rests with the top ten. The source material was peripheral blood, sampled from a patient treated with radiotherapy plus ipilimumab. The receptors stem from a human donor with non-small cell lung cancer who had stable disease on radiotherapy plus ipilimumab. The CDR3 runs from the conserved cysteine through the conserved F or W. A D gene is named only where the DNA matches it firmly. Clone size, where shown, is once, few, many, or a class for clones that have expanded.

J	size	V	D	CDR3	DNA
TRBJ1-2	once	TRBV5-6	NA	CASSLVYRMGGYTF	TGTGCCAGCAGCTTGGTTTACCGGATGGGCGGCTACACCTTC
TRBJ1-2	NA	TRBV19	TRBD1	CASSNGQGTGGYTF	TGTGCCAGTAGTAATGGACAGGGTACCGGTGGCTACACCTTC
TRBJ1-1	NA	TRBV7-2	NA	CASSPRQNTEAFF	TGTGCCAGCAGTCCTCGACAGAACACTGAAGCTTTCTTT
TRBJ1-5	NA	TRBV19	TRBD1	CASRNPGQGARQPQHF	TGTGCCAGTAGAAACCCGGGACAGGGGGCGCGCCAGCCCCAGCATTTT
TRBJ2-7	NA	TRBV7-6	TRBD2	CASGRGGTPGEQYF	TGTGCCAGCGGCCGCGGGGGAACGCCGGGCGAGCAGTACTTC
TRBJ2-3	NA	TRBV6-6	NA	CASSSIGLARGDTQYF	TGTGCCAGCAGTTCAATAGGACTAGCCAGGGGGGATACGCAGTATTTT
TRBJ2-2	NA	TRBV5-6	TRBD2	CASSPGLAGFTGELFF	TGTGCCAGCAGCCCGGGACTAGCGGGGTTCACCGGGGAGCTGTTTTTT
TRBJ2-2	NA	TRBV10-3	TRBD2	CAISVTSGPQGGELFF	TGTGCCATCAGTGTGACTAGCGGACCCCAAGGGGGGGAGCTGTTTTTT
TRBJ2-4	once	TRBV10-2	NA	CASSESSLALGTKNIQYF	TGCGCCAGCAGTGAGTCGTCTTTAGCGCTGGGGACCAAAAACATTCAGTACTTC
TRBJ1-5	few	TRBV5-1	NA	CASSQGTHQPQHF	TGCGCCAGCAGCCAAGGGACTCATCAGCCCCAGCATTTT
TRBJ1-5	NA	TRBV6-6	NA	CASKTTDRRSGQPQHF	TGTGCCAGCAAAACAACTGACAGGCGCTCTGGTCAGCCCCAGCATTTT
TRBJ1-1	NA	TRBV18	NA	CASTDEARSNTEAFF	TGTGCCAGCACGGATGAGGCACGGTCGAACACTGAAGCTTTCTTT
TRBJ1-5	NA	TRBV19	TRBD1	CASTGEAWQPQHF	TGTGCCAGCACAGGGGAGGCGTGGCAGCCCCAGCATTTT
TRBJ1-5	NA	TRBV19	TRBD1	CASRGTGTEKYSNQPQHF	TGTGCCAGCAGAGGGACCGGGACAGAAAAGTATAGCAATCAGCCCCAGCATTTT
TRBJ2-5	few	TRBV7-9	NA	CASSPAGKTQYF	TGTGCCAGCAGCCCGGCGGGGAAGACCCAGTACTTC
TRBJ2-5	NA	TRBV7-8	TRBD1	CASSRIGGRETQYF	TGTGCCAGCAGCCGTATAGGGGGCAGAGAGACCCAGTACTTC
TRBJ2-3	NA	TRBV10-3	NA	CAISDKRTDTQYF	TGTGCCATCAGTGACAAGAGAACAGATACGCAGTATTTT
TRBJ2-1	few	TRBV6-5	TRBD1	CASSQAGQGLNEQFF	TGTGCCAGCAGCCAAGCGGGACAGGGGTTAAATGAGCAGTTCTTC
TRBJ1-2	NA	TRBV4-1	NA	CASSPQGTNYGYTF	TGCGCCAGCAGCCCACAGGGTACTAACTATGGCTACACCTTC
TRBJ1-6	NA	TRBV5-4	TRBD1	CASSGGTGSKYNSPLHF	TGTGCCAGCAGCGGTGGGACAGGGAGTAAATATAATTCACCCCTCCACTTT
TRBJ2-1	NA	TRBV5-1	TRBD1	CASSIAGQGANEQFF	TGCGCCAGCAGCATCGCGGGACAGGGGGCTAATGAGCAGTTCTTC
TRBJ2-6	NA	TRBV5-1	TRBD1	CASSLALSGRGPGANVLTF	TGCGCCAGCAGCTTGGCCTTATCGGGCAGGGGGCCTGGGGCCAACGTCCTGACTTTC
TRBJ2-5	NA	TRBV5-6	TRBD1	CASSPGQGAGETQYF	TGTGCCAGCAGCCCCGGACAGGGGGCAGGAGAGACCCAGTACTTC
TRBJ1-4	NA	TRBV11-3	NA	CASSPPGGPNEKLFF	TGTGCCAGCAGCCCCCCGGGAGGACCTAATGAAAAACTGTTTTTT
TRBJ1-1	NA	TRBV29-1	NA	CSVGGTHTEAFF	TGCAGCGTGGGGGGGACCCACACTGAAGCTTTCTTT
TRBJ2-1	NA	TRBV2	TRBD1	CARDRLGSYNEQFF	TGTGCCAGGGACAGGTTAGGGTCCTACAATGAGCAGTTCTTC
TRBJ1-5	few	TRBV19	NA	CASSSLLQGGNNQPQHF	TGTGCCAGTAGTTCCCTCCTCCAGGGAGGGAACAATCAGCCCCAGCATTTT
TRBJ2-1	NA	TRBV7-2	TRBD2	CASSLIAPLAGSSYNEQFF	TGTGCCAGCAGCCTCATAGCCCCTCTAGCGGGTAGCTCCTACAATGAGCAGTTCTTC
TRBJ2-5	NA	TRBV19	NA	CASSIQDSQETQYF	TGTGCCAGTAGTATACAGGACAGCCAAGAGACCCAGTACTTC
TRBJ2-7	NA	TRBV29-1	NA	CSVVPGSRGEEQYF	TGCAGCGTTGTCCCGGGGTCCCGTGGGGAGGAGCAGTACTTC
TRBJ1-2	NA	TRBV19	TRBD1	CASKTGSYGYTF	TGTGCCAGCAAGACAGGGAGTTATGGCTACACCTTC
TRBJ2-1	NA	TRBV7-9	NA	CASSLGLMDEQFF	TGTGCCAGCAGCTTAGGGCTGATGGATGAGCAGTTCTTC
TRBJ1-3	NA	TRBV9	NA	CASSVDPSTRGNTIYF	TGTGCCAGCAGCGTAGATCCCTCCACACGTGGAAACACCATATATTTT
TRBJ1-5	NA	TRBV7-2	NA	CASSLVGSGDQPQHF	TGTGCCAGCAGCTTAGTTGGCAGTGGAGATCAGCCCCAGCATTTT
TRBJ2-7	NA	TRBV19	TRBD1	CASSKRQGTYEQYF	TGTGCCAGTAGTAAAAGACAGGGAACCTACGAGCAGTACTTC
TRBJ1-6	few	TRBV11-2	NA	CASSQRQDSPLHF	TGTGCCAGCAGCCAAAGACAGGATTCACCCCTCCACTTT
TRBJ2-1	NA	TRBV30	NA	CAWSVPPSRQFF	TGTGCCTGGAGTGTACCCCCGTCCAGGCAGTTCTTC
TRBJ1-5	NA	TRBV18	TRBD1	CASSPPGGRPQHF	TGTGCCAGCTCACCTCCAGGGGGAAGGCCCCAGCATTTT
TRBJ2-5	NA	TRBV30	TRBD2	CAWIGLAGETQYF	TGTGCCTGGATAGGACTAGCAGGAGAGACCCAGTACTTC
TRBJ1-4	few	TRBV29-1	NA	CSVFGGTANEKLFF	TGCAGCGTTTTCGGGGGGACGGCTAATGAAAAACTGTTTTTT
TRBJ2-3	NA	TRBV12-5	TRBD2	CAGGLAGSTDTQYF	TGTGCGGGAGGACTAGCGGGGAGCACAGATACGCAGTATTTT
TRBJ2-3	NA	TRBV2	NA	CASRFRDTQYF	TGTGCCAGCAGATTCCGAGATACGCAGTATTTT
TRBJ2-3	NA	TRBV7-6	TRBD2	CASSRLGGGLTDTQYF	TGTGCCAGCAGCCGTCTCGGCGGGGGGCTCACAGATACGCAGTATTTT
TRBJ2-2	many	TRBV6-1	TRBD2	CASSEGWRGGPGELFF	TGTGCCAGCAGTGAAGGGTGGCGGGGGGGCCCCGGGGAGCTGTTTTTT
TRBJ2-1	NA	TRBV7-9	NA	CASSLAQPNEQFF	TGTGCCAGCAGCTTAGCACAGCCCAATGAGCAGTTCTTC
TRBJ2-2	few	TRBV4-1	TRBD1	CASSQERARGSAGELFF	TGCGCCAGCAGCCAAGAACGGGCCAGGGGGTCTGCCGGGGAGCTGTTTTTT
TRBJ1-6	NA	TRBV18	NA	CASFQVVNSPLHF	TGTGCCAGCTTTCAGGTTGTTAATTCACCCCTCCACTTT
TRBJ1-6	NA	TRBV6-6	NA	CASRQGRDTLHPLHF	TGTGCCAGCAGGCAAGGCCGGGACACCCTTCACCCCCTCCACTTT
TRBJ2-3	NA	TRBV6-6	NA	CASRTGTDTQYF	TGTGCCAGCCGAACAGGAACAGATACGCAGTATTTT
TRBJ1-1	NA	TRBV5-1	NA	CASSPHSSRTEAFF	TGCGCCAGCAGCCCCCACTCATCACGGACTGAAGCTTTCTTT
TRBJ1-3	NA	TRBV29-1	NA	CSALFKLGVGNTIYF	TGCAGCGCCCTATTTAAACTCGGGGTGGGAAACACCATATATTTT
TRBJ1-6	NA	TRBV5-1	NA	CASRELGSPLHF	TGCGCCAGCAGGGAACTCGGGTCACCCCTCCACTTT
TRBJ2-5	NA	TRBV5-6	TRBD2	CASSLWLAGGPGTQYF	TGTGCCAGCAGCTTGTGGCTAGCGGGGGGGCCAGGGACCCAGTACTTC
TRBJ2-2	NA	TRBV15	TRBD1	CATSRSPGQENTGELFF	TGTGCCACCAGCAGATCCCCAGGACAGGAAAACACCGGGGAGCTGTTTTTT